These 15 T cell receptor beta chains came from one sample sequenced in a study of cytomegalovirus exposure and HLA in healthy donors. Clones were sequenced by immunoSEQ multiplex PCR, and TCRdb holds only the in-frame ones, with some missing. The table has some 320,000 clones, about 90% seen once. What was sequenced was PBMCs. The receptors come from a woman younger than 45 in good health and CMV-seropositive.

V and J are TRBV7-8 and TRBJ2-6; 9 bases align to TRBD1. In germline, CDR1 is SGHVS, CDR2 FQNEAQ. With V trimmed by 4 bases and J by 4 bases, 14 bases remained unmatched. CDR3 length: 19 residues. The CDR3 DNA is TGTGCCAGCAGCTCCGTCCCGGGACAGGGAGGCTACGGGGCCAACGTCCTGACTTTC. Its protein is CASSSVPGQGGYGANVLTF.

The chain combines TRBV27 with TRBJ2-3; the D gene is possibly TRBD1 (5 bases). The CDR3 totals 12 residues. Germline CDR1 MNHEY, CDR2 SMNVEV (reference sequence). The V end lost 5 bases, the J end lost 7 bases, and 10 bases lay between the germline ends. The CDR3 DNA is TGTGCCAGCAGTCCTCAGGGTTATACGCAGTATTTT. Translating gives CASSPQGYTQYF.

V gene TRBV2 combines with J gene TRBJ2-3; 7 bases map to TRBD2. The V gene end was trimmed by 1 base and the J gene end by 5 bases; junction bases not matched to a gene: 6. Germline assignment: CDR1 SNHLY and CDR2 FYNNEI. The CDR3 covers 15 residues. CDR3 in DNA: TGTGCCAGCAGTGAAGGACTAGCCAGTGGAGATACGCAGTATTTT. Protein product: CASSEGLASGDTQYF.

CDR3 amino acids: CASSPYGVETQYF. The CDR3 bases are TGTGCCAGCAGCCCCTACGGGGTGGAGACCCAGTACTTC. The V call is TRBV7-3, the J call TRBJ2-5; perhaps TRBD2 as D (5 bases). The CDR3 is made up of 13 amino acids. The germline V and J ends were trimmed by 5 bases and 5 bases, with 12 bases remaining between them. Germline-derived CDR1 and CDR2 are SGHTA and FQGTGA. Variable domain in full (rest from reference TRBV7-3 and TRBJ2-5): GAGVSQTPSNKVTEKGKYVELRCDPISGHTALYWYRQSLGQGPEFLIYFQGTGAADDSGLPNDRFFAVRPEGSVSTLKIQRTERGDSAVYLCASSPYGVETQYFGPGTRLLVL.

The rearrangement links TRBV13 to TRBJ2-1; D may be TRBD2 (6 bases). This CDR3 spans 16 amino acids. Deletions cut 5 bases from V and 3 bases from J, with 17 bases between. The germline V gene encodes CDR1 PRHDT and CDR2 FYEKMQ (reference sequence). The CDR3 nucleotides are TGTGCCAGCAGCCCTGCGGGGCGGGGCTACTACAATGAGCAGTTCTTC. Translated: CASSPAGRGYYNEQFF.

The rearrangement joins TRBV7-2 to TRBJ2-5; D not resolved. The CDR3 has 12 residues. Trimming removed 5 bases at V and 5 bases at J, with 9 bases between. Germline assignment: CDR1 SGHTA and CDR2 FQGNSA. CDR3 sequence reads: CASSPTGETQYF. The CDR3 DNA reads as TGTGCCAGCAGCCCCACCGGGGAGACCCAGTACTTC.

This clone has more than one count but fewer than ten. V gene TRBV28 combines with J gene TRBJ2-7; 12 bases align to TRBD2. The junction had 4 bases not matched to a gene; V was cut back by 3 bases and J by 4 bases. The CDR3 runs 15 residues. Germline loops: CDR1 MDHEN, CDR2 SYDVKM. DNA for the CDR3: TGTGCCAGCAGTTTGACTAGCGGGGGACAATACGAGCAGTACTTC. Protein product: CASSLTSGGQYEQYF.

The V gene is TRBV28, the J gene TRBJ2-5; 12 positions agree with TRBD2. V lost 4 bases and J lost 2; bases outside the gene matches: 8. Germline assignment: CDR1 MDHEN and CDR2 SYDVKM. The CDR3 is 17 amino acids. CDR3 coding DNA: TGTGCCAGCAGTTCCGGACTAGCGGGGAGGGAGCAAGAGACCCAGTACTTC. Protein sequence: CASSSGLAGREQETQYF. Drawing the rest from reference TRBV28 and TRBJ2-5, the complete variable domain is DVKVTQSSRYLVKRTGEKVFLECVQDMDHENMFWYRQDPGLGLRLIYFSYDVKMKEKGDIPEGYSVSREKKERFSLILESASTNQTSMYLCASSSGLAGREQETQYFGPGTRLLVL.

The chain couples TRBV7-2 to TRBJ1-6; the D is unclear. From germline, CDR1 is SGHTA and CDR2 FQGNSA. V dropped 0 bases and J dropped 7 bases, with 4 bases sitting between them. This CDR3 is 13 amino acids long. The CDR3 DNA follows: TGTGCCAGCAGCTTAGCAGGGAATTCACCCCTCCACTTT. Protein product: CASSLAGNSPLHF.

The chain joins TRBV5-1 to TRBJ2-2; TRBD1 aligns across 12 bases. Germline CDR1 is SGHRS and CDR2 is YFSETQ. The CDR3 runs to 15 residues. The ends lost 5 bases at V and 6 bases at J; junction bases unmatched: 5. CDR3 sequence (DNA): TGCGCCAGCAGGGGACAGGGGGCGCAAGCCGGGGAGCTGTTTTTT. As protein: CASRGQGAQAGELFF.

CDR3 bases: TGCAGCGTTGGGGGCCTTTCCGGAAACACCATATATTTT. Protein: CSVGGLSGNTIYF. The rearrangement joins TRBV29-1 to TRBJ1-3, with D perhaps TRBD1 (5 bases). CDR1 and CDR2 (germline): SQVTM, ANQGSEA. There are 13 residues in the CDR3. Trimming removed 4 bases at V and 4 bases at J, with 11 bases between. The variable domain in full, completed from reference TRBV29-1 and TRBJ1-3, reads SAVISQKPSRDICQRGTSLTIQCQVDSQVTMMFWYRQQPGQSLTLIATANQGSEATYESGFVIDKFPISRPNLTFSTLTVSNMSPEDSSIYLCSVGGLSGNTIYFGEGSWLTVV.

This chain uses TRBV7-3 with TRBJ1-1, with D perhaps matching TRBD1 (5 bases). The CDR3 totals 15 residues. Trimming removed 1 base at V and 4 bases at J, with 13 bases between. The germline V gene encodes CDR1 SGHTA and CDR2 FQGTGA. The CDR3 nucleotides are TGTGCCAGCAGCTTAAGGGGCACGGGGTCCACTGAAGCTTTCTTT. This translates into CASSLRGTGSTEAFF.

The CDR3 reads CASSVRAGVIDTQYF. CDR3 nucleotide sequence: TGTGCCAGCAGCGTAAGGGCGGGAGTAATAGATACGCAGTATTTT. V is TRBV9 and J is TRBJ2-3; 7 bases are shared with TRBD2. This CDR3 has 15 amino acids. Germline CDR1 SGDLS, CDR2 YYNGEE. J gave up 5 bases and V 1 base, and 7 bases lay outside the gene matches. Together with reference TRBV9 and TRBJ2-3, the CDR3 gives the full variable domain: DSGVTQTPKHLITATGQRVTLRCSPRSGDLSVYWYQQSLDQGLQFLIQYYNGEERAKGNILERFSAQQFPDLHSELNLSSLELGDSALYFCASSVRAGVIDTQYFGPGTRLTVL.

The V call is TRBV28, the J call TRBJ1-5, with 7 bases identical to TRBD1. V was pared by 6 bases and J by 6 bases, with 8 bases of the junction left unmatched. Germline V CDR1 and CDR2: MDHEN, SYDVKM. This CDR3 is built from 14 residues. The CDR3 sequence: CASRETGTPQPQHF. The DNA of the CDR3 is TGTGCCAGCAGAGAGACAGGGACCCCTCAGCCCCAGCATTTT. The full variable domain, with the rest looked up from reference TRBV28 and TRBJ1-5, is DVKVTQSSRYLVKRTGEKVFLECVQDMDHENMFWYRQDPGLGLRLIYFSYDVKMKEKGDIPEGYSVSREKKERFSLILESASTNQTSMYLCASRETGTPQPQHFGDGTRLSIL.

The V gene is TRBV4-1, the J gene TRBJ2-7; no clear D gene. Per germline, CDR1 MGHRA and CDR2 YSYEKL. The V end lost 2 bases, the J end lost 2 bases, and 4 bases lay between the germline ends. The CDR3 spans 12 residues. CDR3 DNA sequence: TGCGCCAGCAGCCAACCCGCCTACGAGCAGTACTTC. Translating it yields CASSQPAYEQYF.